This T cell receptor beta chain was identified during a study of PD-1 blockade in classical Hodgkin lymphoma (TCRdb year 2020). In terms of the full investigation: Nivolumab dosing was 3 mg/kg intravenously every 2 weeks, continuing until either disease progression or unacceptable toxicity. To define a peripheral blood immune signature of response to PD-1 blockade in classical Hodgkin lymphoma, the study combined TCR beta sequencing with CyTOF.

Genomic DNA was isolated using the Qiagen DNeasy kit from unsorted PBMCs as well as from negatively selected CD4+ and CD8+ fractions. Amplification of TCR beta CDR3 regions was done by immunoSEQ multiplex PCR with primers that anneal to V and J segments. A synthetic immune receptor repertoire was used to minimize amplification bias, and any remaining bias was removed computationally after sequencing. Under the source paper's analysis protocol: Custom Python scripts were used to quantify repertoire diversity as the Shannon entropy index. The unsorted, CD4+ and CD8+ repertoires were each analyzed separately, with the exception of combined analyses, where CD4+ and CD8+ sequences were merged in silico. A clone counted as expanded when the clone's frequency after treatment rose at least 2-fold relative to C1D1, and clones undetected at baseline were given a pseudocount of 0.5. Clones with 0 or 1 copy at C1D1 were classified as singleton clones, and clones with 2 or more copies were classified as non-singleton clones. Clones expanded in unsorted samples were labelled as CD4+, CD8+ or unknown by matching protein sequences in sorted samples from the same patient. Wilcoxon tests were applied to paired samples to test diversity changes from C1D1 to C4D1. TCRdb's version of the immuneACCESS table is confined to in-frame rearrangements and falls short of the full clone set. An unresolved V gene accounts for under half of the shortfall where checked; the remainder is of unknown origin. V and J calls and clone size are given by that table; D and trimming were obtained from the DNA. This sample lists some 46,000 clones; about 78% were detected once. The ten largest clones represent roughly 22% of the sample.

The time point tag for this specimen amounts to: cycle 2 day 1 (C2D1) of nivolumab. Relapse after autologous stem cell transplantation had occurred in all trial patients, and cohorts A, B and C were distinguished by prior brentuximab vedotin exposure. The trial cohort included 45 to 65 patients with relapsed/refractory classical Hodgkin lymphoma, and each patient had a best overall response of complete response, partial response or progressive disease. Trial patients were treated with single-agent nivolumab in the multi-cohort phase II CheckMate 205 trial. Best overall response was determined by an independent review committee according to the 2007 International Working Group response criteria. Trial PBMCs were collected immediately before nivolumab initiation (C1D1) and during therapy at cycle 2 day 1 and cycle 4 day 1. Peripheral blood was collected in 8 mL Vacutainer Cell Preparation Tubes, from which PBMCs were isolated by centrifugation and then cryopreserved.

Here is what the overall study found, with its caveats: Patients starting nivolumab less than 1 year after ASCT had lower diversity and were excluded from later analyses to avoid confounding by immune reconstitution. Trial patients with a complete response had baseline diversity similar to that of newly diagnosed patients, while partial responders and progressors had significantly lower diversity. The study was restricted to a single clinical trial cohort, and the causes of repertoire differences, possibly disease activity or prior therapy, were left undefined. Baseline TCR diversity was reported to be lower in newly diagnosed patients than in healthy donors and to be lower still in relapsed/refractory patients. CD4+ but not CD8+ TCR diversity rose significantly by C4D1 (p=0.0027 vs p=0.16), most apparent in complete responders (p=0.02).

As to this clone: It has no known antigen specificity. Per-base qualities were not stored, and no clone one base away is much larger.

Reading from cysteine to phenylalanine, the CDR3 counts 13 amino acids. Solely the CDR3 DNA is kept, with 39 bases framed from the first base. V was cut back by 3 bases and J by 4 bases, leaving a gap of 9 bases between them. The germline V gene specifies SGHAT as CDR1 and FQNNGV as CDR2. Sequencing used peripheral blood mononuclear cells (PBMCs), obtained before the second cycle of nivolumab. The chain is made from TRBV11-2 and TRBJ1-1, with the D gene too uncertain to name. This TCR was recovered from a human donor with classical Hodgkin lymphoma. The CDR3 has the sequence CASSFGRGTEAFF. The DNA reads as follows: TGTGCCAGCAGCTTTGGACGGGGCACTGAAGCTTTCTTT.